These 13 T cell receptor beta chains originate from one sample sequenced in a study of somatic mutations in cytotoxic T cells in rheumatoid arthritis. Only in-frame clones appear in the TCRdb table, and some are missing; sequencing was by immunoSEQ multiplex PCR. The data hold tens of thousands of clones, with around 75% observed a single time. Sequencing used CD8+ T cells sorted from blood. Receptors originate from an adult with rheumatoid arthritis.

The chain recombines TRBV29-1 with TRBJ2-5; D is perhaps TRBD1 or TRBD2 (5 bases each). V lost 7 bases and J 3 bases, leaving 12 bases between the germline ends. The length of the CDR3 is 12 residues. Per germline, CDR1 SQVTM and CDR2 ANQGSEA. The CDR3 spells CSAGQAEETQYF. In DNA form, the CDR3 reads TGCAGCGCGGGGCAGGCCGAAGAGACCCAGTACTTC.

This clone has a handful of counts. The genes are TRBV15 and TRBJ1-2; D remains unclear. This CDR3 spans 14 amino acids. Per germline, CDR1 LNHNV and CDR2 YYDKDF (reference sequence). V was clipped by 0 bases and J by 6 bases, with 11 bases between them. CDR3 region: CATSRDGGRHGYTF. CDR3 coding DNA: TGTGCCACCAGCAGAGATGGTGGGAGGCATGGCTACACCTTC.

The rearrangement uses TRBV11-1 and TRBJ2-1, with D unresolved. CDR1 and CDR2 (germline): SGHAT, FQDESV (reference sequence). The CDR3 is 13 amino acids. V lost 2 bases, J lost 8 bases, and 10 bases lay in between. CDR3 DNA: TGTGCCAGCAGCTTAAGGGTATCGGATGAGCAGTTCTTC. As protein: CASSLRVSDEQFF. The full variable domain, completed using reference TRBV11-1 and TRBJ2-1, is EAEVAQSPRYKITEKSQAVAFWCDPISGHATLYWYRQILGQGPELLVQFQDESVVDDSQLPKDRFSAERLKGVDSTLKIQPAELGDSAMYLCASSLRVSDEQFFGPGTRLTVL.

This chain links TRBV4-2 with TRBJ1-1; D is unclear. Between the trimmed V and J ends, which lost 2 bases and 4 bases, there was a span of 14 bases. The CDR3 contains 15 residues. CDR1 is LGHNA and CDR2 is YNFKEQ in the germline V gene. The CDR3 DNA reads TGTGCCAGCAGCCAATGGGGTAGGGAAGGCACTGAAGCTTTCTTT. Amino acid sequence: CASSQWGREGTEAFF.

This clone has a single count. The rearrangement links TRBV7-9 to TRBJ2-7, with 7 bases identical to TRBD1. V was clipped by 2 bases and J by 2 bases; unmatched bases: 9. Germline assignment: CDR1 SEHNR and CDR2 FQNEAQ (reference sequence). CDR3 length: 16 amino acids. The CDR3 is CASSLTTGAFPYEQYF. The CDR3, as DNA: TGTGCCAGCAGCTTAACCACAGGGGCCTTCCCCTACGAGCAGTACTTC. Combining the CDR3 with reference TRBV7-9 and TRBJ2-7 gives the whole variable domain DTGVSQNPRHKITKRGQNVTFRCDPISEHNRLYWYRQTLGQGPEFLTYFQNEAQLEKSRLLSDRFSAERPKGSFSTLEIQRTEQGDSAMYLCASSLTTGAFPYEQYFGPGTRLTVT.

The CDR3 sequence: CASSLSVGSANTGELFF. CDR3 DNA sequence: TGTGCCAGCAGCTTAAGCGTGGGTTCGGCGAACACCGGGGAGCTGTTTTTT. This rearrangement joins TRBV7-3 to TRBJ2-2; D uncertain. With 1 base removed from V and 0 bases from J, the gap between germline ends came to 12 bases. The length of the CDR3 is 17 residues. In germline, CDR1 is SGHTA, CDR2 FQGTGA.

V is TRBV27 and J is TRBJ2-3; D is ambiguous. CDR1 and CDR2 from the germline V gene are MNHEY and SMNVEV (reference sequence). The CDR3 loop spans 16 amino acids. Trimming pared 5 bases from V and 0 bases from J, leaving 15 bases between. The CDR3 loop reads CASSKILFASTDTQYF. CDR3 nucleotides: TGTGCCAGCAGTAAAATATTGTTTGCGAGCACAGATACGCAGTATTTT.

The V call is TRBV5-4, the J call TRBJ1-3, with TRBD1 identical over 9 bases. The CDR3 runs 16 residues. V lost 2 bases and J lost 2; bases outside the gene matches: 5. The V gene's germline CDR1 is SGHNT and CDR2 YYREEE (reference sequence). Here the CDR3 reads CASSFETGGPGNTIYF. The CDR3 DNA is TGTGCCAGCAGCTTCGAAACAGGGGGCCCTGGAAACACCATATATTTT.

This chain links TRBV4-3 with TRBJ1-2; a possible D gene is TRBD1 (5 bases). Germline V gene data show CDR1 as LGHNA and CDR2 as YSLEER. The CDR3 runs 17 residues. V was shortened by 0 bases and J by 7 bases, with 21 bases between the two germline ends. DNA of the CDR3: TGCGCCAGCAGCCAAGATTCGGGAGGGGCAGGAAAGGGTGGCTACACCTTC. The encoded protein is CASSQDSGGAGKGGYTF.

The V gene is TRBV15, the J gene TRBJ2-5; D gene unclear. The germline V and J ends were trimmed by 0 bases and 4 bases, with 3 bases remaining between them. Germline CDR1 LNHNV, CDR2 YYDKDF (reference sequence). This CDR3 spans 12 amino acids. CDR3 coding DNA: TGTGCCACCAGCAGAGATGGAGAGACCCAGTACTTC. This encodes CATSRDGETQYF.

J is TRBJ2-5 and V is TRBV5-1; TRBD2 aligns across 8 bases. The CDR3 spans 15 residues. With V trimmed by 3 bases and J by 2 bases, 6 bases remained unmatched. CDR1 and CDR2 from the germline V gene are SGHRS and YFSETQ. The CDR3 DNA follows: TGCGCCAGCAGCTCAGGACTAGCTGGACAAGAGACCCAGTACTTC. As protein: CASSSGLAGQETQYF.

The genes are TRBV2 and TRBJ2-5; D remains unclear. V lost 1 base to trimming and J lost 1 base, with 7 bases between them. This CDR3 spans 14 amino acids. Germline V gene sequence: CDR1 SNHLY, CDR2 FYNNEI. CDR3 sequence reads: CASSEENSQETQYF. In DNA, the CDR3 is TGTGCCAGCAGTGAAGAAAACAGCCAAGAGACCCAGTACTTC.

V is TRBV19 and J is TRBJ2-7; TRBD1 aligns across 7 bases. The CDR3 totals 13 residues. The V gene end was trimmed by 5 bases and the J gene end by 4 bases; junction bases not matched to a gene: 5. Germline V gives CDR1 LNHDA, CDR2 SQIVND (reference sequence). The CDR3 is CASSFGQVYEQYF. The CDR3 DNA reads TGTGCCAGTAGTTTCGGACAGGTTTACGAGCAGTACTTC.